The following is a T cell receptor (beta chain) sequence with its context. Its antigen remains unidentified. This sample was included in a study of T cell repertoires in cytomegalovirus infection. Whole-study context: Indicated by public TCR beta signatures were CMV infection and matching HLA type. Regarding the study as a whole: Carriers of CMV and the relevant HLA type were discriminated by public TCR beta frequency.

This CDR3 has 17 amino acids. V shed 4 bases and J shed 0 bases, with 14 bases lying between them. Germline assignment: CDR1 SGHRS and CDR2 YFSETQ. TCRdb independently ran MiXCR on the reads; one entry per CDR3 protein. In the table there are almost 550,000 distinct CDR3 sequences, 16% of which are singletons. Sequences were obtained from CD8+ T cells from PBMCs. The chain joins TRBV5-1 to TRBJ1-6, with D possibly matching TRBD1 (6 bases). This sequence originates from a human donor in good health (CMV status not recorded). Some clones in this sample may be carry-over from other donors' samples. DNA of the CDR3: TGCGCCAGCAGCCAACAGGGTTTTCACTCCTATAATTCACCCCTCCACTTT. This gives the protein CASSQQGFHSYNSPLHF.